This T cell receptor (beta chain) was identified in a study of blood T cells in healthy people across ages. Together with a sample-barcoded 5' primer, a J-beta primer mix was included in a second PCR lasting about 6 to 11 cycles. A tag from a template-switch adaptor with 12 random nucleotides marked each cDNA molecule. TCRdb processed the 5' RACE reads anew with MiXCR; each CDR3 protein has one entry. The sample yields approximately 670,000 distinct CDR3 sequences, roughly two fifths seen once. A few counts support this clonotype. CDR3 length equals 15 residues. V lost 1 base and J lost 2; bases outside the gene matches: 4.

This chain uses TRBV12-3 or TRBV12-4 with TRBJ2-7; 8 nucleotides match TRBD2. The source of this sequence is an elderly man in good health. The specimen was blood. The CDR3 DNA reads as TGTGCCAGCAGTTTAGGACTAGCGTTTCCCTACGAGCAGTACTTC. Protein sequence: CASSLGLAFPYEQYF.